The 14 T cell receptor beta chains reported below all come from one sample, sequenced in a study of beta chain features in type 1 diabetes. TCRB transcripts that were expressed got sequenced, as all of the isolated RNA had been reverse transcribed. TCRdb's table, derived via immunoSEQ multiplex PCR, lists solely in-frame clones and lacks some. Among roughly 250,000 clones, around 65% were seen once, and the ten largest hold around 0.057%. Sequencing was carried out using naive CD4+ T cells from blood. These receptors all come from a man in his thirties or forties in good health.

The chain couples TRBV29-1 to TRBJ2-1; a possible D gene is TRBD1 (5 bases). Germline CDR1 is SQVTM and CDR2 is ANQGSEA. Trimming took 4 bases from V and 6 from J, leaving 13 bases between them. CDR3 length: 13 residues. CDR3 sequence reads: CSVGGRYFNEQFF. DNA for the CDR3: TGCAGCGTTGGGGGCAGGTACTTCAATGAGCAGTTCTTC.

Only a few counts were recorded for this clone. This chain links TRBV30 with TRBJ2-2; D is undetermined. Germline CDR1 GTSNPN, CDR2 SVGIG (reference sequence). The CDR3 runs 13 residues. The germline V and J ends were trimmed by 2 bases and 5 bases, with 9 bases remaining between them. The CDR3 bases are TGTGCCTGGAGTCCCACGAGGACCGGGGAGCTGTTTTTT. Its protein product is CAWSPTRTGELFF.

This chain joins TRBV30 and TRBJ1-3; 7 nucleotides line up with TRBD1. The CDR3 spans 14 residues. Germline V gives CDR1 GTSNPN, CDR2 SVGIG (reference sequence). J gave up 7 bases and V 0 bases, and 6 bases lay outside the gene matches. CDR3 sequence reads: CAWSVNRGGNTIYF. The CDR3, as DNA: TGTGCCTGGAGTGTAAACAGGGGTGGGAACACCATATATTTT.

The chain couples TRBV2 to TRBJ2-5; D remains unclear. The CDR3 totals 11 residues. V was pared by 6 bases and J by 4 bases, with 6 bases between. The germline V gene encodes CDR1 SNHLY and CDR2 FYNNEI. CDR3 residues: CASRARETQYF. CDR3 bases: TGTGCCAGCAGAGCTCGAGAGACCCAGTACTTC. The whole variable domain, filled in from reference TRBV2 and TRBJ2-5, reads EPEVTQTPSHQVTQMGQEVILRCVPISNHLYFYWYRQILGQKVEFLVSFYNNEISEKSEIFDDQFSVERPDGSNFTLKIRSTKLEDSAMYFCASRARETQYFGPGTRLLVL.

J is TRBJ2-4 and V is TRBV2, with D hard to call. CDR1 and CDR2 (germline): SNHLY, FYNNEI. Trimming left V 8 bases short and J 7 bases short, with 3 bases between. CDR3 size: 9 residues. The CDR3 DNA is TGTGCCAGCGGGAACATTCAGTACTTC. This sequence encodes CASGNIQYF.

The chain is built from TRBV9 and TRBJ1-6; 11 nucleotides match TRBD1. CDR1 SGDLS and CDR2 YYNGEE come from the germline V gene. The CDR3 runs 15 residues. V lost 4 bases to trimming and J lost 9 bases; unmatched junction nucleotides: 6. The CDR3: CASSITGQGGSPLHF. CDR3 nucleotides: TGTGCCAGCAGCATCACGGGACAGGGGGGTTCACCCCTCCACTTT.

In its sample, this clone was seen a few times. The chain employs TRBV10-3 and TRBJ2-2, with 9 positions matching TRBD1. The germline gives CDR1 ENHRY, CDR2 SYGVKD. The trim removed 2 bases at V and 0 bases at J, leaving 4 bases unmatched. The CDR3 has 17 amino acids. The CDR3 is CAISEAWTGANTGELFF. CDR3 in DNA: TGTGCCATCAGTGAGGCCTGGACAGGGGCGAACACCGGGGAGCTGTTTTTT.

This clone has only a few counts. J is TRBJ2-5 and V is TRBV14; D is ambiguous. The CDR3 has 12 residues. The germline gives CDR1 SGHDN, CDR2 FVKESK. The CDR3 is CGQDALVETQYF. CDR3 nucleotide sequence: TGTGGGCAGGACGCTCTAGTAGAGACCCAGTACTTC.

This clone was observed a few times. The rearrangement joins TRBV29-1 to TRBJ1-6; tentative D call: TRBD1 (5 bases). The germline V and J ends were trimmed by 7 bases and 2 bases, with 6 bases remaining between them. In germline, CDR1 is SQVTM, CDR2 ANQGSEA. CDR3 length: 12 amino acids. CDR3 amino acids: CSGDPYNSPLHF. The CDR3 region has the DNA TGCAGCGGGGACCCCTATAATTCACCCCTCCACTTT.

V usage is TRBV30 and J usage is TRBJ2-1, with D tentatively TRBD2 (5 bases). Trimming cost V 5 bases and J 7 bases, with 12 bases left between them. Germline lookup yields CDR1 GTSNPN and CDR2 SVGIG (reference sequence). The CDR3 extends over 12 amino acids. CDR3 sequence (DNA): TGTGCCTGGTCCCAACTAGGTAATGAGCAGTTCTTC. Amino acid sequence: CAWSQLGNEQFF.

In this sample, this clone turned up once. The rearrangement uses TRBV28 and TRBJ1-2; D ambiguous. Germline assignment: CDR1 MDHEN and CDR2 SYDVKM. The CDR3 contains 13 residues. V gave up 4 bases and J gave up 4 bases, with 10 bases separating them. The CDR3: CASSYLHGYGYTF. The CDR3 bases are TGTGCCAGCAGTTACCTTCATGGCTATGGCTACACCTTC.

The CDR3 sequence: CASSLTSYEQYF. In nucleotides, the CDR3 is TGTGCCAGCAGCCTTACCAGCTACGAGCAGTACTTC. The rearrangement uses TRBV5-4 and TRBJ2-7; D is undetermined. The germline V gene has CDR1 SGHNT and CDR2 YYREEE (reference sequence). The CDR3 length is 12 residues. Trimming stripped 4 bases from V and 3 bases from J, with 8 bases between.

V gene TRBV25-1 combines with J gene TRBJ1-1; D is uncertain. V lost 4 bases to trimming and J lost 1 base, with 16 bases between them. Germline CDR1 MGHDK, CDR2 SYGVNS. The CDR3 has 16 residues. The CDR3 reads CASSGVPFGWNTEAFF. DNA of the CDR3: TGTGCCAGCAGTGGAGTCCCATTCGGATGGAACACTGAAGCTTTCTTT.

The V and J genes are TRBV7-6 and TRBJ2-1; 7 bases fit TRBD2. This CDR3 spans 15 amino acids. From germline, CDR1 is SGHVS and CDR2 FNYEAQ. The junction had 5 bases not matched to a gene; V was cut back by 4 bases and J by 2 bases. The CDR3 nucleotides are TGTGCCAGCAGCTCCGCCGGGACTACCTACAATGAGCAGTTCTTC. Protein sequence: CASSSAGTTYNEQFF.